Sequencing of this T cell receptor beta chain was carried out in a study of T cells in localized non-small cell lung cancer. Overall study findings and caveats: The study found T cell clonality highest in uninvolved adjacent lung, above tumor. The study linked higher blood T cell density to longer overall survival. There were a median roughly 60 of the top 100 tumor clones appearing in adjacent lung. A single tumor region was sequenced, leaving heterogeneity possible.

This table comes from immunoSEQ multiplex PCR, and its TCRdb copy is limited to in-frame clones, with some not included. The sample lists more than 30,000 clones; roughly 90% were seen once. CDR3 length: 16 amino acids. J lost 2 bases, V lost 5 bases, and 10 bases had no gene match. The germline CDR1 and CDR2 sequences are SGHTA and FQGNSA. As for this clone: Its cognate antigen is unknown.

This receptor was identified in a woman aged 35 to 70 with stage III lung adenocarcinoma. This material consisted of peripheral blood mononuclear cells, taken before any cancer treatment. This chain links TRBV7-2 with TRBJ2-3, with 7 bases that match TRBD2. CDR3 coding DNA: TGTGCCAGCAGCCCCCGACTAGCCGTCGTCACAGATACGCAGTATTTT. The encoded protein is CASSPRLAVVTDTQYF.